A selection of T cell receptor beta chains follows, all from one sample in a study of CD8 T cell repertoires and HIV-1 epitope variants. Produced via immunoSEQ multiplex PCR; TCRdb's table is partial and in-frame only. This sample has 4,500 to 6,500 clones; approximately 68% occur once, and the top ten carry approximately 41%. No cognate antigen is known for these TCRs. What was sequenced was cultured CD8+ T cells derived from PBMCs. These receptors originate from a male donor with HIV. Both conserved end residues are part of each CDR3. D genes are given only for firm matches. Size tells how often a clone was seen (once, few, many) or the class of an expanded clone, and some rows leave it out.

J gene,V gene,clone size,D gene,CDR3 protein,CDR3 DNA
TRBJ2-6,TRBV5-6,NA,NA,CASRLGISGANVLTF,TGTGCCAGCAGACTTGGGATAAGTGGGGCCAACGTCCTGACTTTC
TRBJ2-1,TRBV19,NA,NA,CASSIAGHNEQFF,TGTGCCAGTAGTATAGCGGGACACAATGAGCAGTTCTTC
TRBJ1-1,TRBV14,NA,NA,CASSLGATEAFF,TGTGCCAGCAGCCTCGGGGCCACTGAAGCTTTCTTT
TRBJ2-1,TRBV9,NA,TRBD2,CASSPTSGSGNEQFF,TGTGCCAGCAGCCCCACTAGCGGGAGTGGAAATGAGCAGTTCTTC
TRBJ1-4,TRBV28,NA,TRBD1,CASSPELDRVHNEKLFF,TGTGCCAGCAGCCCCGAACTCGACAGGGTTCATAATGAAAAACTGTTTTTT
TRBJ2-7,TRBV6-1,NA,NA,CASSGGGGYPEQYF,TGTGCCAGCAGTGGCGGTGGAGGGTATCCGGAGCAGTACTTC
TRBJ2-2,TRBV28,NA,TRBD2,CASSPATSGDTGELFF,TGTGCCAGCAGTCCCGCGACTAGCGGGGACACCGGGGAGCTGTTTTTT
TRBJ1-4,TRBV7-8,once,NA,CASSLLRTVGNEKLFF,TGTGCCAGCAGCTTGTTGCGGACAGTGGGTAATGAAAAACTGTTTTTT
TRBJ1-1,TRBV10-3,few,TRBD1,CAISAGDAGTADEAFF,TGTGCCATCAGTGCCGGAGACGCGGGGACAGCTGATGAAGCTTTCTTT
TRBJ2-7,TRBV7-9,medium-sized,TRBD1,CASSLAGLGQGAYEQYF,TGTGCCAGCAGCTTAGCAGGACTAGGACAGGGGGCTTATGAGCAGTACTTC
TRBJ2-2,TRBV19,few,NA,CASGWGYTGELFF,TGTGCCAGTGGGTGGGGGTACACCGGGGAGCTGTTTTTT
TRBJ1-5,TRBV5-6,few,NA,CASSLKGGRPQHF,TGTGCCAGCAGCTTGAAAGGGGGAAGACCCCAGCATTTT
TRBJ2-5,TRBV2,NA,TRBD2,CASSPRAGDVETQYF,TGTGCCAGCAGCCCTAGAGCGGGAGATGTTGAGACCCAGTACTTC
TRBJ2-7,TRBV25-1,once,NA,CASSGFYEQYF,TGTGCCAGCAGCGGGTTCTACGAGCAGTACTTC
TRBJ1-1,TRBV6-1,NA,NA,CASNNGGTEAFF,TGTGCCAGCAATAACGGAGGCACTGAAGCTTTCTTT
TRBJ2-1,TRBV27,NA,NA,CASSFRGNNEQFF,TGTGCCAGCAGTTTTCGGGGAAACAATGAGCAGTTCTTC
TRBJ2-7,TRBV27,NA,NA,CASSTEDPYEQYF,TGTGCCAGCAGTACCGAGGACCCCTACGAGCAGTACTTC
TRBJ2-7,TRBV11-2,NA,NA,CASSYGGADEQYF,TGTGCCAGCAGCTACGGGGGAGCAGACGAGCAGTACTTC
TRBJ2-2,TRBV28,NA,NA,CASKTAAAGDTGELFF,TGTGCCAGCAAAACCGCCGCGGCGGGCGACACCGGGGAGCTGTTTTTT
TRBJ2-1,TRBV27,NA,TRBD2,CASSRAGGGYNEQFF,TGTGCCAGCAGTCGGGCCGGGGGGGGCTACAATGAGCAGTTCTTC
TRBJ1-5,TRBV7-9,NA,TRBD1,CASSMMPGQGSGGNQPQHF,TGTGCCAGCAGCATGATGCCGGGACAGGGGAGTGGGGGCAATCAGCCCCAGCATTTT
TRBJ2-7,TRBV19,few,NA,CASSMSRPATVYEQYF,TGTGCCAGTAGTATGTCTCGGCCAGCAACTGTCTACGAGCAGTACTTC
TRBJ2-7,TRBV5-1,NA,TRBD1,CASSPGTGAYEQYF,TGCGCCAGCAGCCCCGGGACAGGGGCCTACGAGCAGTACTTC